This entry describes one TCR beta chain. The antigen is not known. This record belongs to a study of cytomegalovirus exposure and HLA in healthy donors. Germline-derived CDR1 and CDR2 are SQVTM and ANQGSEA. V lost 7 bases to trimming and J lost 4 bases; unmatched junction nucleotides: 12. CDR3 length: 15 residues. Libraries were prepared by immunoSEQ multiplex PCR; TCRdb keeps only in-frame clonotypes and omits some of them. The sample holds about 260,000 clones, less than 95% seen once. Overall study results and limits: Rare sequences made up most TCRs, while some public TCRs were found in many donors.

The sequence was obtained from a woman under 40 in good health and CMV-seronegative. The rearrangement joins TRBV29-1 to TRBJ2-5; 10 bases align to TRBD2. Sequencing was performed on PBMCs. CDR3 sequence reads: CSGTPGGLARETQYF. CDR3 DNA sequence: TGCAGCGGAACCCCCGGGGGACTAGCGCGAGAGACCCAGTACTTC.